These T cell receptor beta chains were read from a single sample in a study of blood T cell repertoires in COVID-19. This table comes from immunoSEQ multiplex PCR, and its TCRdb copy is limited to in-frame clones, with some not included. Of about 40,000 clones listed, 76% are singletons. The source material was peripheral blood. These receptor sequences come from an elderly man with acute or convalescent COVID-19. The CDR3 runs from the conserved cysteine through the conserved F or W. A D gene is named only where the DNA matches it firmly. The size entry is marked missing in some rows and otherwise reads once, few, many or a size class.

D gene	V gene	J gene	clone size	CDR3 DNA	CDR3 protein
TRBD2	TRBV5-6	TRBJ2-7	NA	TGTGCCAGCAGCTGGTTAGCGGGAGCGCGGGAGCAGTACTTC	CASSWLAGAREQYF
TRBD1	TRBV5-1	TRBJ1-5	NA	TGCGCCAGCAGCTTGGGGTCAGGGGGCGGACAGCCCCAGCATTTT	CASSLGSGGGQPQHF
TRBD1	TRBV5-1	TRBJ1-1	few	TGCGCCAGCAGCTTTGGGGACAGGGGGAACACTGAAGCTTTCTTT	CASSFGDRGNTEAFF
TRBD2	TRBV2	TRBJ2-7	once	TGTGCCAGCAGGACTAGCGGATACGAGCAGTACTTC	CASRTSGYEQYF
NA	TRBV11-2	TRBJ1-1	NA	TGTGCCAGCAGCTTATGGGGCCTGAACACTGAAGCTTTCTTT	CASSLWGLNTEAFF
NA	TRBV5-1	TRBJ2-7	NA	TGCGCCAGCAGCCTGCAGGGGTCCCGGTCCCTCTCCTACGAGCAGTACTTC	CASSLQGSRSLSYEQYF
NA	TRBV3-1/TRBV3-2	TRBJ1-2	NA	TGTGCCAGCAGCGAAGTGCAGGCCGATGGCTACACCTTC	CASSEVQADGYTF
TRBD1	TRBV24-1	TRBJ1-1	NA	TGTGCCACCAGTGATTTAGGGACAGATTTCTTT	CATSDLGTDFF
NA	TRBV19	TRBJ1-4	NA	TGTGCCAGTAGTATCCCCCCGGAGGAGGAAAAACTGTTTTTT	CASSIPPEEEKLFF
NA	TRBV29-1	TRBJ2-7	NA	TGCAGCGTCGCACAACAGGGCGAGCAGTACTTC	CSVAQQGEQYF
TRBD1	TRBV18	TRBJ2-3	NA	TGTGCCAGCTCACCCCTACAGGGGGCAACAGATACGCAGTATTTT	CASSPLQGATDTQYF
TRBD2	TRBV14	TRBJ2-7	once	TGTGCCAGCAGCCAAGATCTGGGAGGGTATCCGTACTTC	CASSQDLGGYPYF
TRBD2	TRBV2	TRBJ2-1	NA	TGTGCCAGCAGTGAAGTTGCGAGGTCTAGCGGGGGGCTTCTTTTCAATGAGCAGTTCTTC	CASSEVARSSGGLLFNEQFF
NA	TRBV19	TRBJ2-3	NA	TGTGCCTCTAATCCGGGGGAAGGGACAGATACGCAGTATTTT	CASNPGEGTDTQYF